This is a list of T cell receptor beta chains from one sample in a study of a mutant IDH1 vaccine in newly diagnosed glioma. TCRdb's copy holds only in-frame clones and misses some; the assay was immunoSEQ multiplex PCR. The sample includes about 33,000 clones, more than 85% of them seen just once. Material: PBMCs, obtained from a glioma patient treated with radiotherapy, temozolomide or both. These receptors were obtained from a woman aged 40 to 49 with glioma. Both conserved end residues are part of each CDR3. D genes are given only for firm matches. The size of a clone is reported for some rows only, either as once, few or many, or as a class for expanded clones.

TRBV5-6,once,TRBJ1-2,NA,TGTGCCAGCAGCTTGCTAAGTCGGGAGGGGACAGGCTACACCTTC,CASSLLSREGTGYTF
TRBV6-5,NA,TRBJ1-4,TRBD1,TGTGCCAGCAGTTACTCGATAACTGGACAGGGTGGAAAACTGTTTTTT,CASSYSITGQGGKLFF
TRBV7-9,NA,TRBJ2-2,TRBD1,TGTGCCAGCAGCGCCCGGGACAGGAACACCGGGGAGCTGTTTTTT,CASSARDRNTGELFF
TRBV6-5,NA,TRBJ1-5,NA,TGTGCCAGCAGTTACTCGATGAACAACCATCAGCCCCAGCATTTT,CASSYSMNNHQPQHF
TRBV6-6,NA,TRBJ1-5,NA,TGTGCCAGCAGTTACGGGACACTCAATCAGCCCCAGCATTTT,CASSYGTLNQPQHF
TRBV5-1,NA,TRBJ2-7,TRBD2,TGCGCCAGCAGTGAAGCGGGAGGGCCATCTCACGAGCAGTACTTC,CASSEAGGPSHEQYF
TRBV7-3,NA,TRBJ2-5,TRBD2,TGTGCCAGCAGCTCCGGGACTAGCGTCAGAGAGACCCAGTACTTC,CASSSGTSVRETQYF
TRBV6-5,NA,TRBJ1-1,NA,TGTGCCAGCGGAGACAGGAGTAACACTGAAGCTTTCTTT,CASGDRSNTEAFF
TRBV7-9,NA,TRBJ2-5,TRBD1,TGTGCCAGCAGCTACTGGGGACAGCAAGAGACCCAGTACTTC,CASSYWGQQETQYF
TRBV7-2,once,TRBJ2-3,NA,TGTGCCAGCAGCTTAGGGGATCCCGCTAATCCGCAGTATTTT,CASSLGDPANPQYF
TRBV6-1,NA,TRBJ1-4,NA,TGTGCCAGCTCAACGCGGGGGCGATTCAATGAAAAACTGTTTTTT,CASSTRGRFNEKLFF
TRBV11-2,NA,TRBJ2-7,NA,TGTGCCAGCAGCTCCCTGGGACTAGGGGGCGACGAGCAGTACTTC,CASSSLGLGGDEQYF
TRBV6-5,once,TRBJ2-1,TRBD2,TGTGCCAGCCGCTTAGCGGGGGGACTAAACAATGAGCAGTTCTTC,CASRLAGGLNNEQFF
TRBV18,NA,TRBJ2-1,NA,TGTGCCAGCTCACCAATCCGAGACAATGAGCAGTTCTTC,CASSPIRDNEQFF
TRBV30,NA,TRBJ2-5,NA,TGTGCCTGGAGACGTTGGGGCCGTCAAGAGACCCAGTACTTC,CAWRRWGRQETQYF
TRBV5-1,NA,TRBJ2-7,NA,TGCGCCAGCAGCTTGGTGACGGGCACCTTCTACGAGCAGTACTTC,CASSLVTGTFYEQYF
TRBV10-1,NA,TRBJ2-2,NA,TGCGCCAGCAGTGAGGCCCGATCGGGTAACGCCGGGGAGCTGTTTTTT,CASSEARSGNAGELFF
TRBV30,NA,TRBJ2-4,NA,TGTGCCTGGAGCCCCAGGGGGGGCTTAGCCAAAAACATTCAGTACTTC,CAWSPRGGLAKNIQYF
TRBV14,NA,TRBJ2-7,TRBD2,TGTGCCAGCAGCCAAGAGTGGGCGGGAGAGGGGCCCGAGCAGTACTTC,CASSQEWAGEGPEQYF
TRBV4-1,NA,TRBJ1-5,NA,TGCGCCAGCAGCCAAGATCGGGCTCGGCCCCAGCATTTT,CASSQDRARPQHF
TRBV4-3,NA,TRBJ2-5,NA,TGCGCCAGCAGCCGAGACAGCCAAGAGACCCAGTACTTC,CASSRDSQETQYF
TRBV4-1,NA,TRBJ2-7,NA,TGCGCCAGCAGCCCCTGGTACCGCACCCCACCCTACGAGCAGTACTTC,CASSPWYRTPPYEQYF
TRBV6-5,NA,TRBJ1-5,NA,TGTGCCAGCAGAGGACATAGCAATCAGCCCCAGCATTTT,CASRGHSNQPQHF
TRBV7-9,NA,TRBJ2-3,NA,TGTGCCAGCAGCTCCCGGGCCAACACAGATACGCAGTATTTT,CASSSRANTDTQYF
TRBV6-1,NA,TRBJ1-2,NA,TGTGCCAGCAGTGAGGGAGTTAACTATGGCTACACCTTC,CASSEGVNYGYTF
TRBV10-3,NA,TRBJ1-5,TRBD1,TGTGCCACCCAGGGGGTGACTAGCAATCAGCCCCAGCATTTT,CATQGVTSNQPQHF
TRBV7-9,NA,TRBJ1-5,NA,TGTGCCAGCAGCTTTTCCGCGAATCAGCCCCAGCATTTT,CASSFSANQPQHF
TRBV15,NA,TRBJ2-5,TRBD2,TGTGCCACCAGCAGCCCAGGGTGGGGGACTAGCGGGGGGCTACAAGAGACCCAGTACTTC,CATSSPGWGTSGGLQETQYF
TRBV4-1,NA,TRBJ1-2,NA,TGCGCCAGCAGCCCTCCGATACTCAGGCTACGCGGCTACACCTTC,CASSPPILRLRGYTF
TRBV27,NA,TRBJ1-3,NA,TGTGCCAACCCAAGGGGTTCCGGAAACACCATATATTTT,CANPRGSGNTIYF
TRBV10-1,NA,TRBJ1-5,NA,TGCGCCAGCAGTGACCCCCAAGGGCCCCAGCATTTT,CASSDPQGPQHF
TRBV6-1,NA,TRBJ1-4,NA,TGTGCCAGCAGGCCCGGGCCAGGAGAAAAACTGTTTTTT,CASRPGPGEKLFF
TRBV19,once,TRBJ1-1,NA,TGTGCCAGTAGTGCCAGGGGTACGAACACTGAAGCTTTCTTT,CASSARGTNTEAFF
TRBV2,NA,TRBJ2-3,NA,TGTGCCAGCAGTGAAGGAAGGACGGTTAGCACAGATACGCAGTATTTT,CASSEGRTVSTDTQYF
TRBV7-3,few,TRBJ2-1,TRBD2,TGTGCCAGCAGCTTAGCGGGAGTCGGGAATGAGCAGTTCTTC,CASSLAGVGNEQFF
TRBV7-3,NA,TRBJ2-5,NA,TGTGCCAGCAGCCCCGGGAGAAGAGAGACCCAGTACTTC,CASSPGRRETQYF
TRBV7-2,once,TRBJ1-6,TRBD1,TGTGCCAGCAGCTCCACCCACGCCCGACAGGGCTCACCCCTCCACTTT,CASSSTHARQGSPLHF
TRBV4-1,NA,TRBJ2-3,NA,TGCGCCAGCAGCCAAGAACCGGGTTCAGATACGCAGTATTTT,CASSQEPGSDTQYF
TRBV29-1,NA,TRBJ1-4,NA,TGCAGCGTAAAAGGGGGTAATGAAAAACTGTTTTTT,CSVKGGNEKLFF
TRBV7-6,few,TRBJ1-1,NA,TGTGCCAGCACCCCGGGACATAACACTGAAGCTTTCTTT,CASTPGHNTEAFF
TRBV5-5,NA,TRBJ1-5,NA,TGTGCCAGCAGCCCTCACGTATATAGCAATCAGCCCCAGCATTTT,CASSPHVYSNQPQHF
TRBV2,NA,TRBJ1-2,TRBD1,TGTGCCAGCAGTGGACAGGGAGCTAACTATGGCTACACCTTC,CASSGQGANYGYTF
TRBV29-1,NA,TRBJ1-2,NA,TGCAGCGTTGGAAGCGGTTCTTATGGCTACACCTTC,CSVGSGSYGYTF
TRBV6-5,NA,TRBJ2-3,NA,TGTGCCAGCAGTTACTCGACAGGCACAGATACGCAGTATTTT,CASSYSTGTDTQYF
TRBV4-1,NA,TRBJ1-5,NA,TGCGCCAGCAGCCAAGATAACAGCTATCAGCCCCAGCATTTT,CASSQDNSYQPQHF
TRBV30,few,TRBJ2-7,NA,TGTGCCTGGAGTGTCGTCGGGAGTCCCTACGAGCAGTACTTC,CAWSVVGSPYEQYF
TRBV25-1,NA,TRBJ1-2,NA,TGTGCCAGCAGCGATGGCTATGGCTACACCTTC,CASSDGYGYTF
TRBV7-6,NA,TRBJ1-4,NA,TGTGCCAGCAGCTTTTCTGATGAAAAACTGTTTTTT,CASSFSDEKLFF
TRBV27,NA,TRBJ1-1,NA,TGTGCCAGCAGTGCCCTAAGACGAGGGGAGAACACTGAAGCTTTCTTT,CASSALRRGENTEAFF
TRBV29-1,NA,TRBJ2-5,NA,TGCAGCGCCAAAGCCGTGGGGGCTGGTGAGACCCAGTACTTC,CSAKAVGAGETQYF
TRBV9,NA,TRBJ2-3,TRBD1,TGTGCCAGCAGCGCGAGGACCCCGGGACAGGCAACCACAGATACGCAGTATTTT,CASSARTPGQATTDTQYF
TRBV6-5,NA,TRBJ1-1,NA,TGTGCCACCCGGCCCTGGGAGAACACTGAAGCTTTCTTT,CATRPWENTEAFF
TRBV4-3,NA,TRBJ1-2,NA,TGCGCCAGCAGCCAAAACGAGGGGGATTATGGCTACACCTTC,CASSQNEGDYGYTF
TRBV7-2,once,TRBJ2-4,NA,TGTGCCAGCAGCTTGATAGGGGTCAAAAACATTCAGTACTTC,CASSLIGVKNIQYF
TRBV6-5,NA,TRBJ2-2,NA,TGTGCCAGCAGTTATCGCCTGTCTGGGGAGCTGTTTTTT,CASSYRLSGELFF
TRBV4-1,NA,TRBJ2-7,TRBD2,TGCGCCAGCAGCCAAGAATCGGGAACCACGCTAGCGGGAGATGTCGAGCAGTACTTC,CASSQESGTTLAGDVEQYF
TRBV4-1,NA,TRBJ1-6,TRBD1,TGCGCCAGCAGCCAGTTGACAGGGTTTAATTCACCCCTCCACTTT,CASSQLTGFNSPLHF
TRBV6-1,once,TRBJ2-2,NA,TGTGCCAGCAGTGCCGCGTGGAACACCGGGGAGCTGTTTTTT,CASSAAWNTGELFF
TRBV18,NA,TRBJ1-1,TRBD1,TGTGCCAGCTCACGGGCACAGGGGGGAAGAACTGAAGCTTTCTTT,CASSRAQGGRTEAFF
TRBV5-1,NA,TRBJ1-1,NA,TGCGCCAGCAGCTTCGCAGGGAACACTGAAGCTTTCTTT,CASSFAGNTEAFF